The 21 T cell receptor beta chains in this list originate from one sample, sequenced in a study of cytomegalovirus exposure and HLA in healthy donors. Amplification used 60 Vbeta primers and 13 Jbeta primers. Clones were read by immunoSEQ multiplex PCR, and TCRdb kept only the in-frame ones, dropping some. The sample comprises 100,000 to 150,000 clones, about 81% of which are singletons, and 0.85% to 1.4% rests with the top ten. Input material: PBMCs. Every receptor here comes from a woman in her 30s in good health and CMV-seronegative.

This sequence joins TRBV12-5 and TRBJ2-7, with 9 bases lining up with TRBD1. Per germline, CDR1 LGHNT and CDR2 FRNRAP. The ends lost 6 bases at V and 3 bases at J; junction bases unmatched: 3. This CDR3 comprises 13 residues. The CDR3 loop reads CASGGQGLYEQYF. CDR3 nucleotide sequence: TGTGCTAGTGGAGGACAGGGGCTCTACGAGCAGTACTTC. The full variable domain, in which reference TRBV12-5 and TRBJ2-7 provide the parts outside the CDR3, is DARVTQTPRHKVTEMGQEVTMRCQPILGHNTVFWYRQTMMQGLELLAYFRNRAPLDDSGMPKDRFSAEMPDATLATLKIQPSEPRDSAVYFCASGGQGLYEQYFGPGTRLTVT.

The chain carries TRBV4-3 and TRBJ2-1, with 12 bases lining up with TRBD2. The CDR3 is made up of 20 amino acids. Trimming removed 1 base from V and 0 bases from J; junction bases left unmatched: 10. Germline V lookup: CDR1 LGHNA, CDR2 YSLEER. The CDR3: CASSQVWTSGIPSSYNEQFF. CDR3 DNA sequence: TGCGCCAGCAGCCAAGTGTGGACTAGCGGGATCCCGAGCTCCTACAATGAGCAGTTCTTC.

The chain carries TRBV19 and TRBJ1-4, with 7 bases aligning to TRBD1. The CDR3 spans 15 residues. Looked up from germline, CDR1 is LNHDA and CDR2 is SQIVND (reference sequence). J was trimmed by 5 bases and V by 3 bases; bases with no gene match: 6. CDR3 residues: CASSINTGQNEKLFF. The CDR3, as DNA: TGTGCCAGTAGTATCAACACGGGACAGAATGAAAAACTGTTTTTT.

This sequence joins TRBV6-5 and TRBJ2-1; TRBD1 agrees at 8 bases. The trim removed 7 bases at V and 5 bases at J, leaving 10 bases unmatched. The CDR3 length is 15 residues. Germline V gene lookup returns CDR1 MNHEY and CDR2 SVGAGI. The CDR3 region has the DNA TGTGCCAGCAACCTCGACAGGGGTGCAAACAATGAGCAGTTCTTC. Encoded protein: CASNLDRGANNEQFF.

This chain links TRBV7-9 with TRBJ2-3, with 10 bases matching TRBD1. The CDR3 spans 15 residues. Germline V gives CDR1 SEHNR, CDR2 FQNEAQ (reference sequence). J lost 1 base, V lost 3 bases, and 1 base had no gene match. The CDR3 loop is CASSFGQGGTDTQYF. CDR3 sequence (DNA): TGTGCCAGCAGCTTCGGACAGGGGGGCACAGATACGCAGTATTTT.

This chain joins TRBV7-2 and TRBJ2-7; 13 positions agree with TRBD2. Per the germline V gene, CDR1 is SGHTA and CDR2 is FQGNSA. V lost 4 bases to trimming and J lost 4 bases; unmatched junction nucleotides: 1. The CDR3 totals 14 residues. CDR3 DNA: TGTGCCAGCAGCTGGACTAGCGGGAGTTACGAGCAGTACTTC. Translation: CASSWTSGSYEQYF. Using reference TRBV7-2 and TRBJ2-7 for the parts outside the CDR3, the full variable domain is GAGVSQSPSNKVTEKGKDVELRCDPISGHTALYWYRQSLGQGLEFLIYFQGNSAPDKSGLPSDRFSAERTGGSVSTLTIQRTQQEDSAVYLCASSWTSGSYEQYFGPGTRLTVT.

The V gene is TRBV7-8, the J gene TRBJ2-7; 7 nucleotides agree with TRBD1. Germline CDR1 SGHVS, CDR2 FQNEAQ. CDR3 size: 13 residues. The V gene end was trimmed by 5 bases and the J gene end by 2 bases; junction bases not matched to a gene: 3. The CDR3 DNA follows: TGTGCCAGCAGCAAAGACAGGGCCTACGAGCAGTACTTC. Its translation: CASSKDRAYEQYF. Variable domain in full (rest from reference TRBV7-8 and TRBJ2-7): GAGVSQSPRYKVAKRGQDVALRCDPISGHVSLFWYQQALGQGPEFLTYFQNEAQLDKSGLPSDRFFAERPEGSVSTLKIQRTQQEDSAVYLCASSKDRAYEQYFGPGTRLTVT.

The chain combines TRBV19 with TRBJ1-1; 7 nucleotides agree with TRBD1. Germline V gene data show CDR1 as LNHDA and CDR2 as SQIVND (reference sequence). V trimming: 6 bases; J trimming: 6 bases; junction bases outside the gene matches: 10. The length of the CDR3 is 14 residues. The CDR3 coding sequence is TGTGCCAGTAGCTCTGGGACAGTAAGATCTGAAGCTTTCTTT. This sequence encodes CASSSGTVRSEAFF.

This clone was found a few times. The rearrangement links TRBV6-6 to TRBJ1-4; no clear D gene. Germline CDR1 reads MNHNY; CDR2 reads SVGAGI (reference sequence). The length of the CDR3 is 15 residues. Between the trimmed V and J ends, which lost 2 bases and 0 bases, there was a span of 7 bases. The CDR3 here is CASSYEHPTNEKLFF. The CDR3 bases are TGTGCCAGCAGTTACGAACACCCAACTAATGAAAAACTGTTTTTT.

This clone appeared a few times. This chain joins TRBV5-1 and TRBJ1-6; D possibly corresponds to TRBD1 (5 bases). The CDR3 runs 18 residues. From germline, CDR1 is SGHRS and CDR2 YFSETQ. V was cut by 4 bases and J by 3 bases, with 20 bases left in between. CDR3 loop: CASSMGTMLGVYNSPLHF. CDR3 nucleotide sequence: TGCGCCAGCAGCATGGGGACCATGCTGGGAGTCTATAATTCACCCCTCCACTTT.

The chain is built from TRBV7-6 and TRBJ2-3; perhaps TRBD1 as D (6 bases). V shed 4 bases and J shed 3 bases, with 26 bases lying between them. The CDR3 has 19 amino acids. Germline V gene data show CDR1 as SGHVS and CDR2 as FNYEAQ. Here the CDR3 DNA reads TGTGCCAGCAGCTCAGCCCCGCCTCCGGGACAACTAGGAACAGATACGCAGTATTTT. Its translation: CASSSAPPPGQLGTDTQYF.

This clone was counted only a few times. The chain's CDR3 is CASGLSGDTQYF. The CDR3 coding sequence is TGTGCTAGTGGTTTGTCGGGGGATACGCAGTATTTT. This sequence joins TRBV12-5 and TRBJ2-3, with a possible D match to TRBD2 (5 bases). The germline V and J ends were trimmed by 2 bases and 6 bases, with 6 bases remaining between them. Looked up from germline, CDR1 is LGHNT and CDR2 is FRNRAP. The CDR3 length is 12 residues. Full variable domain (missing parts from reference TRBV12-5 and TRBJ2-3): DARVTQTPRHKVTEMGQEVTMRCQPILGHNTVFWYRQTMMQGLELLAYFRNRAPLDDSGMPKDRFSAEMPDATLATLKIQPSEPRDSAVYFCASGLSGDTQYFGPGTRLTVL.

J is TRBJ2-1 and V is TRBV7-6, with 12 bases matching TRBD2. Trimming at V came to 0 bases and at J to 7 bases, leaving 4 bases not matched to a gene. The CDR3 contains 16 residues. In germline, CDR1 is SGHVS, CDR2 FNYEAQ. The CDR3 coding sequence is TGTGCCAGCAGCTTAGCGCCTAGCGGGGGGGCTAATGAGCAGTTCTTC. Translating it yields CASSLAPSGGANEQFF.

The CDR3 DNA is TGTGCCAGCAGTCGGGACAGGGGGAACACCGGGGAGCTGTTTTTT. It codes for CASSRDRGNTGELFF. The chain joins TRBV6-1 to TRBJ2-2; 10 positions agree with TRBD1. The CDR3 length is 15 residues. Germline values: CDR1 MNHNS, CDR2 SASEGT. V dropped 5 bases and J dropped 1; count of bases not matched to a gene: 1.

The rearrangement uses TRBV13 and TRBJ2-5; D uncertain. CDR1 is PRHDT, CDR2 FYEKMQ, per germline (reference sequence). The germline V and J ends were trimmed by 0 bases and 13 bases, with 15 bases remaining between them. The length of the CDR3 is 13 residues. CDR3 sequence (DNA): TGTGCCAGCAGCTTAGGACGCGCTGAGGCCACGTACTTC. Translating it yields CASSLGRAEATYF.

The rearrangement uses TRBV10-3 and TRBJ2-5; 9 bases align to TRBD2. Trimming cost V 10 bases and J 1 base; bases outside gene matches: 10. The CDR3 sequence is 15 residues long. From germline, CDR1 is ENHRY and CDR2 SYGVKD. In nucleotides, the CDR3 is TGTGCCAGCAGGGGGGCGGGAGGGCCCCAAGAGACCCAGTACTTC. Translating it yields CASRGAGGPQETQYF.

The V and J genes are TRBV4-3 and TRBJ2-3; 12 nucleotides line up with TRBD2. V was pared by 0 bases and J by 1 base, with 2 bases of the junction left unmatched. Per germline, CDR1 LGHNA and CDR2 YSLEER. The CDR3 has 17 amino acids. The CDR3 here is CASSQDRLAGGTDTQYF. The CDR3 DNA reads TGCGCCAGCAGCCAAGATAGACTAGCGGGGGGCACAGATACGCAGTATTTT.

V is TRBV5-8 and J is TRBJ2-3; tentative D call: TRBD1 (6 bases). This CDR3 spans 17 amino acids. CDR1 and CDR2 from the germline V gene are SGHTS and YDEGEE. V gave up 1 base and J gave up 1 base, with 16 bases separating them. CDR3 bases: TGTGCCAGCAGCTTGCCGGCAGGGGACCCTGGCACAGATACGCAGTATTTT. As protein: CASSLPAGDPGTDTQYF. Looking up the rest from reference TRBV5-8 and TRBJ2-3 gives the full variable domain: EAGVTQSPTHLIKTRGQQATLRCSPISGHTSVYWYQQALGLGLQFLLWYDEGEERNRGNFPPRFSGRQFPNYSSELNVNALELEDSALYLCASSLPAGDPGTDTQYFGPGTRLTVL.

V usage is TRBV4-2 and J usage is TRBJ2-2; 10 nucleotides line up with TRBD1. This CDR3 has 15 residues. From germline, CDR1 is LGHNA and CDR2 YNFKEQ. V trimming: 4 bases; J trimming: 3 bases; junction bases outside the gene matches: 2. As DNA, the CDR3 is TGTGCCAGCAGCCCCGGACAGGGGGACACCGGGGAGCTGTTTTTT. Residues: CASSPGQGDTGELFF.

The chain is built from TRBV11-3 and TRBJ2-2, with TRBD2 identical over 9 bases. Per germline, CDR1 SGHNT and CDR2 YENEEA. The CDR3 covers 16 residues. J was trimmed by 0 bases and V by 5 bases; bases with no gene match: 4. CDR3 residues: CASSPRTSANTGELFF. The CDR3, as DNA: TGTGCCAGCAGCCCAAGGACTAGCGCGAACACCGGGGAGCTGTTTTTT. The entire variable domain, with the rest obtained from reference TRBV11-3 and TRBJ2-2, is as follows: EAGVVQSPRYKIIEKKQPVAFWCNPISGHNTLYWYLQNLGQGPELLIRYENEEAVDDSQLPKDRFSAERLKGVDSTLKIQPAELGDSAVYLCASSPRTSANTGELFFGEGSRLTVL.

The rearrangement links TRBV6-1 to TRBJ2-1, with D hard to call. Germline loops: CDR1 MNHNS, CDR2 SASEGT. The CDR3 has 16 residues. V lost 0 bases and J lost 4, with 13 bases in between. In DNA form, the CDR3 reads TGTGCCAGCAGTGAAGCAATGGTAGCCCCTTACAATGAGCAGTTCTTC. Amino acid sequence: CASSEAMVAPYNEQFF.